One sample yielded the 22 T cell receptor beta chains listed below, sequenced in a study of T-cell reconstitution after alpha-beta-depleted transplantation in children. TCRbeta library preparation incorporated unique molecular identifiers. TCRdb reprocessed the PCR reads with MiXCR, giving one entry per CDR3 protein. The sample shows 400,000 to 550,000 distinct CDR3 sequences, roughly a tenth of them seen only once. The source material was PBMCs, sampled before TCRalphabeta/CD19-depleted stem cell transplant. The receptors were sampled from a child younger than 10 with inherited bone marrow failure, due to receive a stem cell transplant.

In nucleotides, the CDR3 is TGCAGTGCTAGAGCCCGACTGAACACCGGGGAGCTGTTTTTT. Its translation: CSARARLNTGELFF. This chain joins TRBV20-1 and TRBJ2-2; D gene uncertain. The germline gives CDR1 DFQATT, CDR2 SNEGSKA (reference sequence). The CDR3 runs to 14 residues. Trimming took 1 base from V and 1 from J, leaving 7 bases between them.

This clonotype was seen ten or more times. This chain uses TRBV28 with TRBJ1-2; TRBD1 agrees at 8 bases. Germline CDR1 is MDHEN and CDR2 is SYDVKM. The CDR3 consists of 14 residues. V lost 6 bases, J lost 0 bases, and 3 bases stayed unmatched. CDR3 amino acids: CASSPQGANYGYTF. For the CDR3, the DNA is TGTGCCAGCAGCCCACAGGGGGCTAACTATGGCTACACCTTC.

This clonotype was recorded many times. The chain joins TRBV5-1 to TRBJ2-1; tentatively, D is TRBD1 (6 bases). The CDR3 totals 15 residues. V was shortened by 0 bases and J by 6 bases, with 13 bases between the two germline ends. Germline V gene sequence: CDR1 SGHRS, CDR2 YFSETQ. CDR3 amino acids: CASSLGGQRGNEQFF. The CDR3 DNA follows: TGCGCCAGCAGCTTGGGGGGACAAAGAGGCAATGAGCAGTTCTTC.

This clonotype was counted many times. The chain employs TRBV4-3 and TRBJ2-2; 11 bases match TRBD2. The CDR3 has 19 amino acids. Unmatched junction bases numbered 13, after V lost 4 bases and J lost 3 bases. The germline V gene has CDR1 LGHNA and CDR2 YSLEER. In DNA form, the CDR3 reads TGCGCCAGCAGCCTAGGACTAGCGGGTAGCGGGATGTACACCGGGGAGCTGTTTTTT. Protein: CASSLGLAGSGMYTGELFF.

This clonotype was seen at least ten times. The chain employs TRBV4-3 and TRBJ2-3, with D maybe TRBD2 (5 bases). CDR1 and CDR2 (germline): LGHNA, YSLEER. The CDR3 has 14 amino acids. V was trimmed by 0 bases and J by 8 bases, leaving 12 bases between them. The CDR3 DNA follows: TGCGCCAGCAGCCAAGATCCTCGCAGCGGTACGCAGTATTTT. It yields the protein CASSQDPRSGTQYF.

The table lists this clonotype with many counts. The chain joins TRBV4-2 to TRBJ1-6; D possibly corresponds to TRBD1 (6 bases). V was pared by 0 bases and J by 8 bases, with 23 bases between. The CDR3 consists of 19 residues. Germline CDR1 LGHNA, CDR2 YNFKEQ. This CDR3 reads CASSQERITGRGKDSPLHF. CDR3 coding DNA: TGTGCCAGCAGCCAAGAACGGATCACAGGGAGAGGAAAGGATTCACCCCTCCACTTT.

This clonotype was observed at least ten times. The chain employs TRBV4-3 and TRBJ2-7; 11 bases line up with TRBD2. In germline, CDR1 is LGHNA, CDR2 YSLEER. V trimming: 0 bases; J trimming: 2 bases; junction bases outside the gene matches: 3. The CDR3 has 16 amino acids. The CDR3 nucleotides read TGCGCCAGCAGCCAAGAATTGACTAGCGGGACCTACGAGCAGTACTTC. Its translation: CASSQELTSGTYEQYF.

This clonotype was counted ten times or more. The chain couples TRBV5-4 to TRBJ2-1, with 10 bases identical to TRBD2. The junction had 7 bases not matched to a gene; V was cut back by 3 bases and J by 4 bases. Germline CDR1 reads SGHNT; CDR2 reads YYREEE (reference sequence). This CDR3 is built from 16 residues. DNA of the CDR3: TGTGCCAGCAGCTCCCTAGCGGGAGCTGTGTACAATGAGCAGTTCTTC. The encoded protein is CASSSLAGAVYNEQFF.

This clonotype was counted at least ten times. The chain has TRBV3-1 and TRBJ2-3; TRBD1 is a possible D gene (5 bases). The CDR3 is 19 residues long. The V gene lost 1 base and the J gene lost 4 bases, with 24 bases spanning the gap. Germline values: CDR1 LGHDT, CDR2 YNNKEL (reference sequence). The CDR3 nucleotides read TGTGCCAGCAGCCAAGTAATACAGGCTGAATCGGATGACTCAGATACGCAGTATTTT. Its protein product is CASSQVIQAESDDSDTQYF.

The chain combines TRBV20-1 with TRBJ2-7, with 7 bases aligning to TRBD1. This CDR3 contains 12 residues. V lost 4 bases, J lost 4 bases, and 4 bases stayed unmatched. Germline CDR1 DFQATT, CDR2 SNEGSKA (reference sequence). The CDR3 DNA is TGCAGTGCTACCGGGACAGTTTACGAGCAGTACTTC. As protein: CSATGTVYEQYF.

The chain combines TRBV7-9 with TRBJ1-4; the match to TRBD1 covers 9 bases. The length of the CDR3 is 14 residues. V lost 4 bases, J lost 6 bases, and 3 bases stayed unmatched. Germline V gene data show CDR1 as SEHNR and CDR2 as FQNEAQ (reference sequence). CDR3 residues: CASSSGTGHEKLFF. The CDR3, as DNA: TGTGCCAGCAGCTCCGGGACAGGGCATGAAAAACTGTTTTTT.

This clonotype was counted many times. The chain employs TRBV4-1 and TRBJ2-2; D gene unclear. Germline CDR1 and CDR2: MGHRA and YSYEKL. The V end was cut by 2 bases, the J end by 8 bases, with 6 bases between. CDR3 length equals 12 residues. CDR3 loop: CASSQSAGELFF. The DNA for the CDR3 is TGCGCCAGCAGCCAATCAGCAGGGGAGCTGTTTTTT.

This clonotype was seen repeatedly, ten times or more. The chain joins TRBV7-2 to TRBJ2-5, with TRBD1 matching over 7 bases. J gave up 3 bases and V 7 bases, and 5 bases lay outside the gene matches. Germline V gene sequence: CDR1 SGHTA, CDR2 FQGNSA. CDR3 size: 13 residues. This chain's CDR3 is CASTPQGKETQYF. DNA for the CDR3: TGTGCCAGCACCCCACAGGGGAAAGAGACCCAGTACTTC. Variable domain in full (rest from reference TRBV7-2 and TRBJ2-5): GAGVSQSPSNKVTEKGKDVELRCDPISGHTALYWYRQSLGQGLEFLIYFQGNSAPDKSGLPSDRFSAERTGGSVSTLTIQRTQQEDSAVYLCASTPQGKETQYFGPGTRLLVL.

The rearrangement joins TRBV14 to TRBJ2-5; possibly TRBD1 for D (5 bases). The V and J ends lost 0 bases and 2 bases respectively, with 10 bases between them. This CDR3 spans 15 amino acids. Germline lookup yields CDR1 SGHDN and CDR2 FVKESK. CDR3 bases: TGTGCCAGCAGCCAAGAAGAGACAGTACAAGAGACCCAGTACTTC. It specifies CASSQEETVQETQYF.

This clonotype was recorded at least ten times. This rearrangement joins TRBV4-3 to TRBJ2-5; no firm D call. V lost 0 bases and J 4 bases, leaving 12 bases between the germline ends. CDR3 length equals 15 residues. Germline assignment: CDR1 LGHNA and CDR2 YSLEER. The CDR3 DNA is TGCGCCAGCAGCCAAGATATGGAGACCTTAGAGACCCAGTACTTC. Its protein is CASSQDMETLETQYF.

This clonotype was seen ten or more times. CDR3 sequence: CSVEDRTDWGGNKEAFF. As DNA, the CDR3 is TGCAGCGTTGAAGATCGGACAGACTGGGGGGGGAATAAAGAAGCTTTCTTT. This chain joins TRBV29-1 and TRBJ1-1; tentatively, D is TRBD1 (6 bases). Germline V lookup: CDR1 SQVTM, CDR2 ANQGSEA. V was trimmed by 0 bases and J by 8 bases, leaving 25 bases between them. This CDR3 spans 17 amino acids.

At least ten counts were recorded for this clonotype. CDR3 nucleotides: TGCGCCAGCAGCTACCTGACTAGCGGGAGAGGGCGGACAGATACGCAGTATTTT. It codes for CASSYLTSGRGRTDTQYF. The V gene is TRBV4-1, the J gene TRBJ2-3; 12 nucleotides agree with TRBD2. Germline V gene lookup returns CDR1 MGHRA and CDR2 YSYEKL. The CDR3 covers 18 residues. V lost 5 bases and J lost 3; bases outside the gene matches: 12.

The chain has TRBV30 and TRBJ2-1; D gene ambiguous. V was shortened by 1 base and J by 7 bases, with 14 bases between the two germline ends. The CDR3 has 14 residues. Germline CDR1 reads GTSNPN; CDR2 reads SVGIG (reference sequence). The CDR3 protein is CAWSGSASGNEQFF. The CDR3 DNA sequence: TGTGCCTGGAGTGGTTCGGCGTCCGGTAATGAGCAGTTCTTC.

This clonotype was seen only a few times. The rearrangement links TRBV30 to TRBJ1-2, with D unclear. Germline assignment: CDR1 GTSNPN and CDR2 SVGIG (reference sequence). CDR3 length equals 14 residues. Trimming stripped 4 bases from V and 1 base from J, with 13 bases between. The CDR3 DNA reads TGTGCCTGGAACCTCCCACGGATTAACTATGGCTACACCTTC. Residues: CAWNLPRINYGYTF.

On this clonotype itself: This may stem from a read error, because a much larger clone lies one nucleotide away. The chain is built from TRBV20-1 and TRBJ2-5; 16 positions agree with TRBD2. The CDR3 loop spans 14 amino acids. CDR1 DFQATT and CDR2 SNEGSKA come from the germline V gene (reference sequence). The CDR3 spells CSADGTSGRESQYF. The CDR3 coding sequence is TGCAGTGCTGATGGGACTAGCGGGAGGGAGAGCCAGTACTTC.

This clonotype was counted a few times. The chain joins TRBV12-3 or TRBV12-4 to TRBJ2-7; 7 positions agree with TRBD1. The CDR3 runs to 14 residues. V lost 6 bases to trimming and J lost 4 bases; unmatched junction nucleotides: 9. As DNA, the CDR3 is TGTGCCAGCAGCAGACAGGGTCGGGATTACGAGCAGTACTTC. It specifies CASSRQGRDYEQYF.

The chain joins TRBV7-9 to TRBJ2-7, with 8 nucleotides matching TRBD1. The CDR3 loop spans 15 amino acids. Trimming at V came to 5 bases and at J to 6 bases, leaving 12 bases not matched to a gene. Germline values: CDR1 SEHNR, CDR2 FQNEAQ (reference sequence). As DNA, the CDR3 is TGTGCCAGCAGCAAAGGGACAGGCTTGCTTCTCGAGCAGTACTTC. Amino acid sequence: CASSKGTGLLLEQYF.